This T cell receptor (beta chain) was obtained from a study of cytomegalovirus exposure and HLA in healthy donors (dated by TCRdb to about 2017). Describing the broader study: In an earlier analysis of approximately 640 of the donors, roughly 300 Gb of sequence data and 120 million or so unique TCR beta sequences from about 179 million T cells were reported. Roughly 300 gigabases of sequencing data and 70 million to 85 million unique TCR sequences were included in an early release covering roughly 600 HLA-typed donors. Of the roughly 390 genotyped donors, around 81% fell in the genetic ancestry cluster associated with self-reported Caucasian donors. The study aimed to test whether signatures of past pathogen exposure could be identified by cataloging public T cell receptors. Using immunosequencing, the study profiled T cell repertoires from around 670 subjects and related those repertoires to cytomegalovirus serostatus. In addition to the first cohort of 650 to 750 subjects, a separate validation cohort of 120 different subjects was used. To predict cytomegalovirus infection status, the study combined high-throughput TCR immunosequencing, statistical association of individual TCRs with disease status, and machine learning. A later analysis re-examined previously published TCR beta repertoires from over 500 donors and added high-resolution HLA genotyping to investigate patterns of TCR occurrence. Rather than using new phenotypic data, the later analysis identified candidate immune exposures from TCR beta sequences and from how often those sequences occurred across donors. To decide whether each TCR beta V gene segment behaved as functional or pseudogenic, an earlier analysis of approximately 590 of the donors relied on high-throughput TCR beta sequencing. Alongside the repertoire data, information on donor age, sex, ethnicity and CMV serostatus was compiled. A later genetic analysis took genome-wide SNP genotypes for about 55% of the roughly 700 donors and used that subset as a discovery cohort. Every discovery cohort repertoire had been produced on one sequencing platform. Class I and class II HLA loci were covered by the typing at four-digit resolution. The number of typed donors differed by locus: roughly 629-640 for A, B, C, DRB1 and DQB1; some 500 for DQA1; 606 for DPA1; and 450 to 480 for DPB1. Four to six DR-DQ haplotypes were handled as single units for association and clustering, since linkage in the cohort was strong. Across approximately 400 genotyped donors of the cohort, an average of approximately 240,000 unique TCR beta nucleotide sequences per donor were sequenced, and approximately 17% of those sequences were non-productive. The study at large found these results: Some IMGT-functional V segments, including TRBV6-2 and TRBV6-3, could not be distinguished by the 87-base-pair reads and were therefore excluded. Over 15 rarely observed V segments, including chromosome 9 orphons, were excluded from the earlier analysis of some 590 of the donors because counts were too low. Because some donors lacked HLA typing at each locus, the association tests relied only on the typed subset. Sequencing depth was assumed to be roughly uniform across donors in the presence/absence analyses, though that assumption may not hold. Assigning TCR associations to individual alleles was difficult when HLA alleles, especially DR and DQ, strongly co-occurred. According to a later genetic analysis, donors in an Asian-associated ancestry cluster had fewer N-insertions in productive TCRs than the roughly 700-donor mean. A group of highly shared sequence variants was considered likely to be a technical artifact of the sequencing pipeline. In an earlier analysis of over 550 of the donors, most TCR beta V segments were observed in productive rearrangements about 87% or about 30% of the time, broadly matching IMGT annotations. Correlated functional status among segregating V segments might be attributable to linkage disequilibrium, but an unknown experimental factor could not be ruled out. V-gene and J-gene trimming of TCR beta chains was associated with a missense DCLRE1C variant in a later genetic analysis, and the association was replicated in an independent cohort. Three of the identified cytomegalovirus-associated TCR beta chains were confirmed in vitro to be specific for cytomegalovirus antigens. In a later analysis, some 18,000 TCR beta sequences were associated with specific HLA alleles at a false discovery rate of 0.05. Cytomegalovirus status was reported to be diagnosed by the classifier with high specificity and sensitivity in both the original and validation cohorts. A further reported finding was that TCR beta sequences accurately predicted the HLA-A and HLA-B alleles for most subjects in the first cohort. Most TCR sequences were seen in very few donors, while some public TCRs were found in many individuals. The cohort was sequenced for TCR beta chains only, and without alpha or paired-chain data the features that could be detected were limited. The authors suggested that the approach could potentially be extended to other disease states and immunological phenotypes. Immune exposure information for the cohort was limited to CMV serostatus. In a later analysis, the rate of TCR association differed among HLA loci, with DRB1 alleles having the most associated TCRs and HLA-C alleles having the fewest. In a later analysis, HLA-associated TCR beta chains were found to be more clonally expanded and to have lower generation probabilities than equally common non-associated chains. A total of 150 to 200 TCR beta chains were listed by the study as associated with cytomegalovirus. A later analysis found that most CMV-associated TCR beta chains appeared HLA-restricted, with HLA associations seemingly driven largely by CMV exposure. According to a later analysis, parvovirus B19, influenza, CMV and Epstein-Barr virus appeared linked to several top co-occurrence clusters.

As regards this clone: The antigen it recognizes is unknown. No much larger clone exists at a distance of one base, and base qualities are not known.

Library creation used the immunoSEQ multiplex PCR assay. For the multiplex PCR, a mixture combining 60 forward primers for TCR Vbeta segments and 13 reverse primers for TCR Jbeta segments was used. Amplification of the CDR3 region of rearranged TCR beta genes was performed with a multiplex PCR assay on genomic DNA. The Illumina HiSeq System was used to sequence the amplified TCR beta libraries as 87-base-pair reads. As for the original processing: A later analysis tallied roughly 78 million unique TCR beta chains across the 610 or so repertoires, and some 12 million of those chains were shared by two or more donors. Raw reads were error-corrected and collapsed into unique sequences by a nearest-neighbor algorithm in which closely related sequences were merged to remove PCR and sequencing errors. V, D and J gene segments were assigned by aligning CDR3 sequences to IMGT reference sequences. For a sequence to be retained, a match of at least six nucleotides to both a V gene segment and a J gene segment was required. A rearrangement was called productive if the CDR3 had no stop codons and remained in frame with V and J, and every other rearrangement was called non-productive. CDR3 was defined by IMGT convention, running from the second conserved V-encoded cysteine to the conserved J-encoded phenylalanine. The earlier analysis of 550 to 650 of the donors excluded any sequence lacking an unambiguous match to a single V gene segment. An earlier analysis of under 750 of the donors called V segments functional above 56.7% productive rearrangements and segregating when the between-donor standard deviation exceeded 5%. To diagnose cytomegalovirus status from the catalog of TCR beta chain sequences, a statistical classification framework was built. In a later analysis, TCR nucleotide sequences were compared against IMGT/GENE-DB human TR gene sequences so that V and J genes could be assigned. Using the TCRdist pipeline, a later analysis assigned CDR3 sequences along with most-parsimonious VDJ recombination scenarios. In a later analysis, each TCR beta chain was defined by its CDR3 amino acid sequence together with its V-gene family, and reads without a unique V-gene family were excluded. A later analysis removed over 500 highly shared, low-generation-probability nucleotide sequences to deal with suspected cross-contamination and a sequencing artifact. In a later analysis, a clonal expansion index was calculated for each public chain from normalized within-repertoire ranks of inferred template counts. Generation probabilities in a later analysis came from a VDJ recombination model fitted to out-of-frame rearrangements, and those results were checked against IGoR. In a later analysis, hypergeometric tests were used to score TCR-TCR, TCR-HLA and TCR-CMV co-occurrence, with a repertoire-size bias correction applied to TCR pairs. In a later analysis, false discovery rates were estimated by permuting HLA or CMV assignments 20 times. In a later analysis, co-occurring TCRs were grouped with DBSCAN, and TCRdist sequence similarity was added when clustering was performed within HLA-allele-positive subsets. For co-occurrence clustering, repertoires with fewer than 30,000 or more than 120,000 public chains were excluded, along with roughly 5 repertoires with anomalous nucleotide sharing. Here the immuneACCESS table is served through TCRdb, limited to in-frame sequences with V and J called. Missing clones are a known gap in these copies; in checked studies unresolved V genes cover under half, and the rest lacks a known reason. V and J calls and clone size are given by that table; D and trimming were obtained from the DNA. The sample includes about 98,000 clones, with over 75% observed a single time. The ten largest clones take up under 4.5% of the sample.

The cohort comprised 670 or so healthy bone marrow donors. All cohort members were sampled while nominally healthy, although unrecorded immune exposures were likely present. The donor was CMV seropositive and belonged to the group of about 290 seropositive cohort members. A peripheral blood sample was provided by each donor, and peripheral blood mononuclear cells were used for TCR beta sequencing. The Qiagen DNeasy Blood Extraction Kit was used to extract genomic DNA from the blood cell samples. The V and J ends are trimmed by 0 bases and 3 bases, leaving 9 bases between them. Reading the germline V gene gives CDR1 SGHDT and CDR2 YYEEEE. The CDR3 runs 14 amino acids, cysteine and phenylalanine included. The read is trimmed to its CDR3 DNA, 42 bases read in frame from base 1.

This clonotype was sampled from a female donor in good health and CMV-seropositive. The specimen was PBMCs. The chain uses TRBV5-6 and TRBJ1-2; 6 matching bases give a weak D call of TRBD1. The DNA is as follows: TGTGCCAGCAGCTTGGTGGGACAAGACTATGGCTACACCTTC. This codes for CASSLVGQDYGYTF.